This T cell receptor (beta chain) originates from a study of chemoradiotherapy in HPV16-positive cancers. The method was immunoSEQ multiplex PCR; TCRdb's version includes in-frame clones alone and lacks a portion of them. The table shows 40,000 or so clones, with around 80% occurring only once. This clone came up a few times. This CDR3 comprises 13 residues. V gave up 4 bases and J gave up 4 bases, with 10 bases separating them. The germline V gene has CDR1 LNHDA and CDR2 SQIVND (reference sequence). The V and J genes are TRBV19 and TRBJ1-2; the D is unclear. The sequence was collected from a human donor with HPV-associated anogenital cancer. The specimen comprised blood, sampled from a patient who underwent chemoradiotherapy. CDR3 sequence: CASSTRSSYGYTF. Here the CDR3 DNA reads TGTGCCAGTAGTACCCGATCCTCCTATGGCTACACCTTC.